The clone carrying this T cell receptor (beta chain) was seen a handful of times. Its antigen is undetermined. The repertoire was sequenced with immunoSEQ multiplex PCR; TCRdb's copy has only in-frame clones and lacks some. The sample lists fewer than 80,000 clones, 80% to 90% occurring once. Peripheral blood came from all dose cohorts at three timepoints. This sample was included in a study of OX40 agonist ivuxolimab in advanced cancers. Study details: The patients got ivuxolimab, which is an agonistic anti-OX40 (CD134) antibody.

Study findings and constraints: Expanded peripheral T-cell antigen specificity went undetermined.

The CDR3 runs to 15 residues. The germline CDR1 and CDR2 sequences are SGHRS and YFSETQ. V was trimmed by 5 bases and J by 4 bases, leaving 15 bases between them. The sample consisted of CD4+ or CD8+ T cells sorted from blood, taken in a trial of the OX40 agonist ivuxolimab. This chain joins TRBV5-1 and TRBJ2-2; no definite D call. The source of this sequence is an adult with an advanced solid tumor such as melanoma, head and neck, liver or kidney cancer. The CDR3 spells CASRENLMGTGELFF. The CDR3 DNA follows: TGCGCCAGCAGAGAAAACCTCATGGGCACCGGGGAGCTGTTTTTT.